These 26 T cell receptor beta chains were all obtained from the same sample, sequenced in a study of blood T cell repertoires in COVID-19. TCRdb keeps only in-frame clones here, not all; method: immunoSEQ multiplex PCR. This table has about 44,000 clones, more than 65% appearing once. Source material: peripheral blood. The receptors stem from a woman between 70 and 85 years old with acute or convalescent COVID-19.

This chain links TRBV30 with TRBJ2-1; D might be TRBD1 (5 bases). The CDR3 extends over 14 amino acids. The germline gives CDR1 GTSNPN, CDR2 SVGIG (reference sequence). Between the trimmed V and J ends, which lost 0 bases and 4 bases, there was a span of 10 bases. CDR3 in DNA: TGTGCCTGGAGTGTACGAACAGGATACAATGAGCAGTTCTTC. Amino acids: CAWSVRTGYNEQFF.

The rearrangement joins TRBV7-9 to TRBJ1-5; 7 positions agree with TRBD1. The CDR3 extends over 15 amino acids. The germline CDR1 and CDR2 sequences are SEHNR and FQNEAQ (reference sequence). Germline trimming cut 3 bases from V and 3 bases from J; bases unmatched to any gene: 5. The chain's CDR3 is CASSFGDSTNQPQHF. CDR3 DNA: TGTGCCAGCAGCTTTGGGGACAGCACCAATCAGCCCCAGCATTTT.

The chain employs TRBV7-9 and TRBJ2-3; 11 nucleotides agree with TRBD2. The CDR3 has 16 amino acids. CDR1 and CDR2 (germline): SEHNR, FQNEAQ (reference sequence). V lost 6 bases, J lost 3 bases, and 8 bases stayed unmatched. CDR3 sequence (DNA): TGTGCCAGCAGTTTTGGACTAGCGGGCTTGACAGATACGCAGTATTTT. Translating it yields CASSFGLAGLTDTQYF.

This chain connects TRBV7-2 to TRBJ2-1; possibly TRBD1 for D (6 bases). This CDR3 spans 15 amino acids. Germline assignment: CDR1 SGHTA and CDR2 FQGNSA. V lost 2 bases and J lost 3, with 11 bases in between. CDR3 DNA sequence: TGTGCCAGCAGCTTAACCGGGACAAACTACAATGAGCAGTTCTTC. Encoded protein: CASSLTGTNYNEQFF.

V gene TRBV28 combines with J gene TRBJ2-7; D gene unclear. CDR1 and CDR2 from the germline V gene are MDHEN and SYDVKM. The CDR3 has 14 amino acids. Trimming left V 3 bases short and J 1 base short, with 10 bases between. CDR3 protein: CASSLVLSSYEQYF. In DNA, the CDR3 is TGTGCCAGCAGTTTGGTGCTAAGTTCCTACGAGCAGTACTTC.

This clone was detected only once. The J gene is TRBJ2-1, the V gene TRBV9; 9 bases map to TRBD2. The V segment lost 2 bases and the J segment 5 bases; nucleotides outside the gene matches: 2. Germline assignment: CDR1 SGDLS and CDR2 YYNGEE. This CDR3 is 14 amino acids long. CDR3 in DNA: TGTGCCAGCAGCGTCCGCGGGAGGGACAATGAGCAGTTCTTC. Encoded protein: CASSVRGRDNEQFF.

The chain has TRBV30 and TRBJ2-5; TRBD2 matches 7 bases. CDR3 size: 15 residues. Germline assignment: CDR1 GTSNPN and CDR2 SVGIG (reference sequence). J lost 2 bases, V lost 2 bases, and 8 bases had no gene match. In DNA form, the CDR3 reads TGTGCCTGGAGTTCCAAACTAGCGCTACAAGAGACCCAGTACTTC. It translates to CAWSSKLALQETQYF.

With respect to this clone: One junction end does not reproduce the germline sequence, and a read error may be involved. The rearrangement uses TRBV30 and TRBJ1-3; no definite D call. CDR3 length equals 12 residues. From germline, CDR1 is GTSNPN and CDR2 SVGIG (reference sequence). The CDR3: CARRASGNTIYF. CDR3 DNA: TGTGCCCGGAGGGCCTCTGGAAACACCATATATTTT.

This chain connects TRBV5-6 to TRBJ1-5, with D tentatively TRBD1 (6 bases). Germline V gives CDR1 SGHDT, CDR2 YYEEEE. The V end was cut by 4 bases, the J end by 2 bases, with 13 bases between. The CDR3 totals 15 residues. Written as DNA, the CDR3 is TGTGCCAGCAGCCTACAGGGTTTGGGCAATCAGCCCCAGCATTTT. Its translation is CASSLQGLGNQPQHF.

The J gene is TRBJ2-3, the V gene TRBV5-1, with TRBD1 matching 8 bases. Germline-derived CDR1 and CDR2 are SGHRS and YFSETQ. Trimming removed 5 bases from V and 4 bases from J; junction bases left unmatched: 9. CDR3 size: 15 residues. This CDR3 is CASRVPGGGPDTQYF. In DNA form, the CDR3 reads TGCGCCAGCAGAGTCCCAGGGGGCGGCCCAGATACGCAGTATTTT.

The CDR3 bases are TGTGCCAGCAGCCAAGTTAGTAAAGATACGCAGTATTTT. It encodes CASSQVSKDTQYF. The genes are TRBV3-1 (or the pseudogene TRBV3-2) and TRBJ2-3; the D is unclear. V lost 1 base to trimming and J lost 5 bases, with 7 bases between them. CDR1 is LGHDT and CDR2 is YNNKEL in the germline V gene (reference sequence). The CDR3 has 13 residues.

V and J are TRBV7-9 and TRBJ2-7; D gene ambiguous. The CDR3 length is 13 residues. Germline lookup yields CDR1 SEHNR and CDR2 FQNEAQ (reference sequence). The V end lost 7 bases, the J end lost 0 bases, and 10 bases lay between the germline ends. The CDR3 region is CASTSFSSYEQYF. CDR3 DNA sequence: TGTGCCAGCACCTCATTTAGCTCCTACGAGCAGTACTTC.

The J gene is TRBJ2-5, the V gene TRBV3-1 (or the pseudogene TRBV3-2), with 10 bases that match TRBD2. V shed 1 base, J shed 5 bases, and the junction held 7 bases outside the gene matches. There are 16 residues in the CDR3. Germline-derived CDR1 and CDR2 are LGHDT and YNNKEL (reference sequence). CDR3 sequence reads: CASSQGLAGLGETQYF. In nucleotides, the CDR3 is TGTGCCAGCAGCCAAGGACTAGCGGGCTTGGGGGAGACCCAGTACTTC.

The chain employs TRBV7-2 and TRBJ2-3, with 8 bases matching TRBD2. CDR3 length: 16 residues. V shed 5 bases and J 4 bases; nucleotides not matched to a gene: 11. From germline, CDR1 is SGHTA and CDR2 FQGNSA. The CDR3 nucleotides are TGTGCCAGCAGCCCCCCTGGAGCGGGAGCTCCAGATACGCAGTATTTT. It is translated as CASSPPGAGAPDTQYF. The variable domain in full, completed from reference TRBV7-2 and TRBJ2-3, reads GAGVSQSPSNKVTEKGKDVELRCDPISGHTALYWYRQSLGQGLEFLIYFQGNSAPDKSGLPSDRFSAERTGGSVSTLTIQRTQQEDSAVYLCASSPPGAGAPDTQYFGPGTRLTVL.

Turning to this clone: A read error may account for a junction end that differs from germline. V usage is TRBV2 and J usage is TRBJ2-5; 9 bases are a match to TRBD2. Germline lookup yields CDR1 SNHLY and CDR2 FYNNEI. This CDR3 contains 15 residues. The CDR3 nucleotides read TGTGCCAGCAGCGAAGCGGGACTAGCTCAAGAGACCCAGTACTTC. It translates to CASSEAGLAQETQYF.

J is TRBJ2-1 and V is TRBV7-2, with D possibly matching TRBD2 (5 bases). The ends were cut back, 1 base at V and 6 bases at J, with 13 bases in the middle. The CDR3 loop spans 15 amino acids. Germline V gene sequence: CDR1 SGHTA, CDR2 FQGNSA. In nucleotides, the CDR3 is TGTGCCAGCAGCTTAGGAGGGTACTCCCTCAATGAGCAGTTCTTC. This gives the protein CASSLGGYSLNEQFF.

This clone has only one observation. This chain joins TRBV6-2 or TRBV6-3 and TRBJ2-1, with TRBD2 identical over 7 bases. CDR1 is MNHEY and CDR2 is SVGEGT in the germline V gene. V dropped 6 bases and J dropped 1; count of bases not matched to a gene: 18. This CDR3 has 19 amino acids. DNA of the CDR3: TGTGCCAGCAGCTGGACGACCCCCCCCGGCGGGAGTTCCTACAATGAGCAGTTCTTC. Amino acid sequence: CASSWTTPPGGSSYNEQFF.

The V gene is TRBV6-5, the J gene TRBJ2-3, with 15 bases lining up with TRBD2. The CDR3 sequence is 15 residues long. CDR1 and CDR2 (germline): MNHEY, SVGAGI. V was pared by 11 bases and J by 1 base, with 4 bases of the junction left unmatched. The CDR3 nucleotides read TGTGCCGCGGGACTAGCGGGAGGCGGCACAGATACGCAGTATTTT. Amino acid sequence: CAAGLAGGGTDTQYF.

The genes are TRBV18 and TRBJ1-1; D is undetermined. V shed 8 bases and J shed 5 bases, with 12 bases lying between them. CDR3 length: 12 amino acids. CDR1 and CDR2 (germline): KGHSH, LQKENI. The DNA for the CDR3 is TGTGCCAGCAACCGGGAAGGGACTGAAGCTTTCTTT. Its protein product is CASNREGTEAFF. The variable domain in full, completed from reference TRBV18 and TRBJ1-1, reads NAGVMQNPRHLVRRRGQEARLRCSPMKGHSHVYWYRQLPEEGLKFMVYLQKENIIDESGMPKERFSAEFPKEGPSILRIQQVVRGDSAAYFCASNREGTEAFFGQGTRLTVV.

The chain employs TRBV7-2 and TRBJ2-1, with 7 bases identical to TRBD1. Losses at the gene ends were 8 bases for V and 3 bases for J; bases not matched to a gene: 1. The CDR3 extends over 12 amino acids. The germline gives CDR1 SGHTA, CDR2 FQGNSA. CDR3 sequence (DNA): TGTGCCAGCCGACAGGGCTACAATGAGCAGTTCTTC. Translated: CASRQGYNEQFF.

V is TRBV4-2 and J is TRBJ1-4, with 10 positions matching TRBD1. Germline CDR1 LGHNA, CDR2 YNFKEQ. V lost 5 bases and J lost 10; bases outside the gene matches: 10. The CDR3 is made up of 15 amino acids. This CDR3 reads CASSGLDRGVGKLFF. As DNA, the CDR3 is TGTGCCAGCAGCGGTTTGGACAGGGGGGTTGGAAAACTGTTTTTT.

This clone has only one observation. The CDR3 is CASSSPGTGGNEQYF. In DNA, the CDR3 is TGTGCCAGCAGTTCCCCCGGGACAGGGGGCAACGAGCAGTACTTC. The rearrangement links TRBV27 to TRBJ2-7, with TRBD1 matching over 12 bases. The CDR3 covers 15 residues. Trimming took 4 bases from V and 5 from J; bases not matched to a gene: 6. Germline CDR1 reads MNHEY; CDR2 reads SMNVEV (reference sequence).

This rearrangement joins TRBV7-2 to TRBJ1-6; 7 nucleotides match TRBD1. Unmatched junction bases numbered 6, after V lost 6 bases and J lost 7 bases. The germline gives CDR1 SGHTA, CDR2 FQGNSA. This CDR3 comprises 14 residues. This CDR3 is CASRRGTENSPLHF. The DNA for the CDR3 is TGTGCCAGCAGACGGGGGACAGAGAATTCACCCCTCCACTTT.

The chain joins TRBV10-3 to TRBJ2-1, with 7 bases aligning to TRBD2. The CDR3 totals 15 residues. In germline, CDR1 is ENHRY, CDR2 SYGVKD. Trimming removed 4 bases from V and 9 bases from J; junction bases left unmatched: 12. In DNA form, the CDR3 reads TGTGCCATCAGTGCTAGCGGCCCCCTAGGAAGTGAGCAGTTCTTC. Protein: CAISASGPLGSEQFF.

The chain employs TRBV4-3 and TRBJ2-3; possible D gene TRBD2, 6 bases. V gave up 0 bases and J gave up 5 bases, with 18 bases separating them. Germline V gives CDR1 LGHNA, CDR2 YSLEER. The CDR3 has 17 residues. CDR3 sequence reads: CASSQDRATGVIDTQYF. In DNA, the CDR3 is TGCGCCAGCAGCCAAGATAGGGCCACGGGGGTTATAGATACGCAGTATTTT.

The V and J genes are TRBV21-1 and TRBJ1-2. TRBV21-1 is annotated as a pseudogene. The CDR3 runs to 13 residues. CDR3 sequence reads: CATPPQTGRQRGF. The CDR3 DNA sequence: TGTGCCACCCCCCCCCAGACAGGCAGGCAGCGGGGCTTC.